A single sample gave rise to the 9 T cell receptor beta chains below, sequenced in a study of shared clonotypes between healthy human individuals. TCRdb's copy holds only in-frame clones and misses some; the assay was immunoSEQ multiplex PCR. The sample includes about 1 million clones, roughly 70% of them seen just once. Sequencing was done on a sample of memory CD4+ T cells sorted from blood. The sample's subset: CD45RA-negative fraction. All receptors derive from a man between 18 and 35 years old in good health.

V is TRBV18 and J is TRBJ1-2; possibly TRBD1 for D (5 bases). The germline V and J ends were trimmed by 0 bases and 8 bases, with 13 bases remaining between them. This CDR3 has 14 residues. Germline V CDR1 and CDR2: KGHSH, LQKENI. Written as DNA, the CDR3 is TGTGCCAGCTCACCACCGTTTCAGGGCCAGGGCTACACCTTC. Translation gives CASSPPFQGQGYTF.

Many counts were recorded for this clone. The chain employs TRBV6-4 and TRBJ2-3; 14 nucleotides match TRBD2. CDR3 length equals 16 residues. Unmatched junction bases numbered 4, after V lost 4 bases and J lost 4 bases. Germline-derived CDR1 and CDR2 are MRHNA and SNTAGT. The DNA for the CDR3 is TGTGCCAGCAGTGCCAGACTAGCGGGAGGGGCAGATACGCAGTATTTT. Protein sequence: CASSARLAGGADTQYF.

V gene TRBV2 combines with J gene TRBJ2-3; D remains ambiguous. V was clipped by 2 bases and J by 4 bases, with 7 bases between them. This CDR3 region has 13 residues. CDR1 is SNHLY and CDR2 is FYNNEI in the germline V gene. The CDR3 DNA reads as TGTGCCAGCAGTGAACTAGATGCAGATACGCAGTATTTT. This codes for CASSELDADTQYF.

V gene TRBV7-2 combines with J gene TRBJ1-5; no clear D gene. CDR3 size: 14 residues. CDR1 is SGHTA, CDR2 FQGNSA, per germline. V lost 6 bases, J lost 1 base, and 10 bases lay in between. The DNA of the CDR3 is TGTGCCAGCAGGCCTGACATAAGCAATCAGCCCCAGCATTTT. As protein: CASRPDISNQPQHF.

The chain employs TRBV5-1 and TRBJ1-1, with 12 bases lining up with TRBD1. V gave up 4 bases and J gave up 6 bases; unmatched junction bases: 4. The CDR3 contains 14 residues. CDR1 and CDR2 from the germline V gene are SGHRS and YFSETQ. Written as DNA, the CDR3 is TGCGCCAGCAGCCCCGGGACAGGGGGCCCTGAAGCTTTCTTT. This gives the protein CASSPGTGGPEAFF.

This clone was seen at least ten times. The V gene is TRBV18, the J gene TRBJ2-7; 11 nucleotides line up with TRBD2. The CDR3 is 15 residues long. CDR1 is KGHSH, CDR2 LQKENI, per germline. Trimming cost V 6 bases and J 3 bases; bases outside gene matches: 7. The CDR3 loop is CASSRTGTSGYEQYF. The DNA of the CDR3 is TGTGCCAGCTCCCGAACCGGGACTAGCGGCTACGAGCAGTACTTC.

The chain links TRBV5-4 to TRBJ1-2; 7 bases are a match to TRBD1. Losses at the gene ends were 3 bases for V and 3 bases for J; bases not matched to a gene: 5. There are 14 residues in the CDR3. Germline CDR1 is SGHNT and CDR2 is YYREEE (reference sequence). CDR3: CASSWGQQHYGYTF. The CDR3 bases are TGTGCCAGCAGCTGGGGACAGCAGCACTATGGCTACACCTTC. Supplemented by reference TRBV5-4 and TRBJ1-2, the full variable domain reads ETGVTQSPTHLIKTRGQQVTLRCSSQSGHNTVSWYQQALGQGPQFIFQYYREEENGRGNFPPRFSGLQFPNYSSELNVNALELDDSALYLCASSWGQQHYGYTFGSGTRLTVV.

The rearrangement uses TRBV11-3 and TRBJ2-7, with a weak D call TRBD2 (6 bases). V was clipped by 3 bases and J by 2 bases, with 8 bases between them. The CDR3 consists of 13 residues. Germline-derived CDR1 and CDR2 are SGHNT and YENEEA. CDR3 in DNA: TGTGCCAGCAGCTTTGGAGGGCCCTACGAGCAGTACTTC. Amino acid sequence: CASSFGGPYEQYF.

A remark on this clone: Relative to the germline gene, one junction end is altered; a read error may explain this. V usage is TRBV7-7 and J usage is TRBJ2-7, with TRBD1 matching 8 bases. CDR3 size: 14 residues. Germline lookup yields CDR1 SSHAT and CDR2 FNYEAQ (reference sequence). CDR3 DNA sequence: TGTGCTAGCAGCTCCGGGACAGGCGGGTACGAGCAGTACTTC. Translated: CASSSGTGGYEQYF. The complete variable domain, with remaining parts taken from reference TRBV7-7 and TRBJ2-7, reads GAGVSQSPRYKVTKRGQDVTLRCDPISSHATLYWYQQALGQGPEFLTYFNYEAQPDKSGLPSDRFSAERPEGSISTLTIQRTEQRDSAMYRCASSSGTGGYEQYFGPGTRLTVT.